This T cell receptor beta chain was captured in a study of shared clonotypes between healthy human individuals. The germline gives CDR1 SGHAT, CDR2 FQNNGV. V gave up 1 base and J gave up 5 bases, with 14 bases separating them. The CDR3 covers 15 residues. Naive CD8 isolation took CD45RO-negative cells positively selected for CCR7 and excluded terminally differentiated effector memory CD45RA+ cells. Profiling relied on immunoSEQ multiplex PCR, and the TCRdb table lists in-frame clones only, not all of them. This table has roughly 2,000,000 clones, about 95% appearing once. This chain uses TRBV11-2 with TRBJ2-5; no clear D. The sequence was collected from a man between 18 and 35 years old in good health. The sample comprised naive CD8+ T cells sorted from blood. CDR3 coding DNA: TGTGCCAGCAGCTTAGGTCCGGGTATTACGGAGACCCAGTACTTC. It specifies CASSLGPGITETQYF.